These 19 T cell receptor beta chains share one sample of origin, sequenced in a study of control samples from healthy donors and cancer patients. The data were produced by immunoSEQ multiplex PCR, yet TCRdb's version contains in-frame clones alone and is incomplete. Of 150,000 to 180,000 clones listed, about 94% are singletons. The specimen sequenced was blood. These receptors came from a man over 45 in good health.

The chain couples TRBV3-1 (or the pseudogene TRBV3-2) to TRBJ1-1; D possibly corresponds to TRBD1 (5 bases). CDR3 size: 14 residues. The V end lost 4 bases, the J end lost 1 base, and 10 bases lay between the germline ends. Germline CDR1 and CDR2: LGHDT and YNNKEL (reference sequence). The CDR3 here is CASSPGTENTEAFF. In nucleotides, the CDR3 is TGTGCCAGCAGCCCTGGGACGGAGAACACTGAAGCTTTCTTT.

The chain is built from TRBV5-6 and TRBJ1-6, with 8 bases fitting TRBD1. Trimming cost V 4 bases and J 9 bases; bases outside gene matches: 15. CDR1 and CDR2 from the germline V gene are SGHDT and YYEEEE. This CDR3 comprises 17 residues. CDR3 DNA sequence: TGTGCCAGCAGCGCGGCTAACTTACAGGGGGTGGGTTCACCCCTCCACTTT. Translated: CASSAANLQGVGSPLHF.

The rearrangement joins TRBV28 to TRBJ1-2; TRBD1 might be the D (6 bases). This CDR3 comprises 14 residues. The ends were cut back, 3 bases at V and 4 bases at J, with 12 bases in the middle. Germline-derived CDR1 and CDR2 are MDHEN and SYDVKM. The CDR3 sequence: CASSFLTGTYGYTF. The CDR3 DNA reads TGTGCCAGCAGTTTTCTTACAGGGACCTATGGCTACACCTTC.

This rearrangement joins TRBV19 to TRBJ2-1; 15 bases align to TRBD2. This CDR3 is 16 amino acids long. Unmatched junction bases numbered 5, after V lost 5 bases and J lost 6 bases. CDR1 and CDR2 from the germline V gene are LNHDA and SQIVND (reference sequence). CDR3 loop: CASSFGLAGGANEQFF. The CDR3 bases are TGTGCCAGTAGTTTCGGACTAGCGGGAGGGGCCAATGAGCAGTTCTTC.

The table lists this clone with a few counts. The chain is built from TRBV21-1 and TRBJ1-5; the table calls TRBD1, which could not be checked here. TRBV21-1 is a documented pseudogene. This CDR3 region has 16 residues. The CDR3 DNA reads TGTGCCAGCGTCGTCAGGGAAGCCCATAGCAATCAGCCCCAGCATTTT. This translates into CASVVREAHSNQPQHF.

The chain uses TRBV5-4 and TRBJ2-3; D not certain. The germline V and J ends were trimmed by 1 base and 3 bases, with 9 bases remaining between them. The CDR3 loop spans 14 amino acids. Germline-derived CDR1 and CDR2 are SGHNT and YYREEE (reference sequence). Written as DNA, the CDR3 is TGTGCCAGCAGCTTGACGCTGATGACAGATACGCAGTATTTT. Residues: CASSLTLMTDTQYF.

This chain uses TRBV12-5 with TRBJ1-3; D possibly corresponds to TRBD1 (5 bases). CDR3 length: 18 amino acids. Germline V gene lookup returns CDR1 LGHNT and CDR2 FRNRAP. The CDR3 nucleotides read TGTGTTTCTGTCCCCGGTGGCAGGGCCCCGGGGGAAGGAAACACCATATATTTT. Protein sequence: CVSVPGGRAPGEGNTIYF.

V and J are TRBV4-2 and TRBJ2-5; D gene ambiguous. The CDR3 is made up of 14 amino acids. V lost 0 bases to trimming and J lost 2 bases, with 7 bases between them. Germline CDR1 and CDR2: LGHNA and YNFKEQ. The CDR3 loop reads CASSQEAQQETQYF. The CDR3 coding sequence is TGTGCCAGCAGCCAAGAAGCCCAGCAAGAGACCCAGTACTTC.

The chain has TRBV10-3 and TRBJ1-2; a weak D match, TRBD1 (5 bases). The germline V gene has CDR1 ENHRY and CDR2 SYGVKD. CDR3 length equals 15 residues. Trimming took off 7 bases at V and 8 bases at J, with 23 bases between the two ends. The CDR3 is CAIKVAGEFGGGYTF. CDR3 bases: TGTGCCATCAAGGTGGCGGGGGAGTTCGGAGGGGGCTACACCTTC.

This chain connects TRBV28 to TRBJ1-4; TRBD1 matches at 7 bases. The CDR3 has 13 amino acids. V dropped 4 bases and J dropped 8; count of bases not matched to a gene: 4. Looked up from germline, CDR1 is MDHEN and CDR2 is SYDVKM. The chain's CDR3 is CASSWRGREKLFF. The DNA for the CDR3 is TGTGCCAGCAGTTGGAGGGGGCGCGAAAAACTGTTTTTT. Complete variable domain (other parts from reference TRBV28 and TRBJ1-4): DVKVTQSSRYLVKRTGEKVFLECVQDMDHENMFWYRQDPGLGLRLIYFSYDVKMKEKGDIPEGYSVSREKKERFSLILESASTNQTSMYLCASSWRGREKLFFGSGTQLSVL.

This clone was recorded once. The chain uses TRBV14 and TRBJ2-1; 7 nucleotides match TRBD1. The CDR3 sequence is 15 residues long. With V trimmed by 1 base and J by 2 bases, 2 bases remained unmatched. Germline V lookup: CDR1 SGHDN, CDR2 FVKESK. The CDR3 loop reads CASSQAGQTYNEQFF. As DNA, the CDR3 is TGTGCCAGCAGCCAAGCGGGACAGACCTACAATGAGCAGTTCTTC.

The chain is built from TRBV5-1 and TRBJ2-5, with D possibly TRBD2 on 6 matching bases. There are 14 residues in the CDR3. Germline CDR1 reads SGHRS; CDR2 reads YFSETQ. Trimming shortened V by 0 bases and J by 4 bases, and 10 bases separated the two germline ends. CDR3: CASSLAGGAETQYF. Written as DNA, the CDR3 is TGCGCCAGCAGCTTGGCCGGGGGAGCAGAGACCCAGTACTTC.

This clone was picked up one time. The DNA for the CDR3 is TGTGCCAGCAGTTCGTCAGGGGCCTGGGGCTACACCTTC. Its translation: CASSSSGAWGYTF. This chain links TRBV27 with TRBJ1-2, with D possibly being TRBD1 (6 bases). The CDR3 is 13 residues long. V lost 4 bases and J 8 bases, leaving 14 bases between the germline ends. The germline gives CDR1 MNHEY, CDR2 SMNVEV (reference sequence).

The chain carries TRBV6-6 and TRBJ1-1; D possibly corresponds to TRBD1 (5 bases). CDR3 length: 12 residues. Trimming removed 6 bases at V and 13 bases at J, with 18 bases between. The germline V gene encodes CDR1 MNHNY and CDR2 SVGAGI (reference sequence). CDR3 in DNA: TGTGCCAGCAGCCCCTCGGGGCACTTGTTTTTCTTT. Its translation: CASSPSGHLFFF.

The V call is TRBV28, the J call TRBJ1-5; 7 nucleotides agree with TRBD1. The CDR3 is 15 amino acids. Germline-derived CDR1 and CDR2 are MDHEN and SYDVKM. V shed 7 bases, J shed 5 bases, and the junction held 11 bases outside the gene matches. CDR3 residues: CASKVTGTRDQPQHF. CDR3 bases: TGTGCCAGCAAAGTGACAGGGACGAGGGATCAGCCCCAGCATTTT.

The V gene is TRBV28, the J gene TRBJ2-5; D might be TRBD2 (5 bases). Germline CDR1 is MDHEN and CDR2 is SYDVKM. Trimming shortened V by 6 bases and J by 2 bases, and 10 bases separated the two germline ends. CDR3 length: 13 amino acids. CDR3: CASSPRGQETQYF. CDR3 in DNA: TGTGCCAGCAGCCCGAGAGGGCAAGAGACCCAGTACTTC. The whole variable domain, remainder taken from reference TRBV28 and TRBJ2-5, is DVKVTQSSRYLVKRTGEKVFLECVQDMDHENMFWYRQDPGLGLRLIYFSYDVKMKEKGDIPEGYSVSREKKERFSLILESASTNQTSMYLCASSPRGQETQYFGPGTRLLVL.

V and J are TRBV28 and TRBJ2-7; 7 bases match TRBD1. CDR1 and CDR2 (germline): MDHEN, SYDVKM. This CDR3 has 15 amino acids. Trimming removed 6 bases from V and 2 bases from J; junction bases left unmatched: 10. CDR3 protein: CASRRQGISPYEQYF. DNA for the CDR3: TGTGCCAGCAGGAGACAGGGAATTAGTCCCTACGAGCAGTACTTC.

The CDR3 is CASSLGDRGRVQYF. The CDR3 coding sequence is TGTGCCAGCAGTTTAGGTGACAGGGGGCGCGTGCAGTACTTC. The chain joins TRBV27 to TRBJ2-7; 10 nucleotides line up with TRBD1. The junction had 7 bases not matched to a gene; V was cut back by 2 bases and J by 9 bases. From germline, CDR1 is MNHEY and CDR2 SMNVEV (reference sequence). The CDR3 loop spans 14 amino acids.

The genes are TRBV28 and TRBJ1-5, with D possibly matching TRBD1 (5 bases). Germline loops: CDR1 MDHEN, CDR2 SYDVKM. V was clipped by 2 bases and J by 9 bases, with 17 bases between them. This CDR3 is 15 amino acids long. The DNA of the CDR3 is TGTGCCAGCAGTTTAGGCGGGGCGCCCCGAGGGCCCCAGCATTTT. As protein: CASSLGGAPRGPQHF.